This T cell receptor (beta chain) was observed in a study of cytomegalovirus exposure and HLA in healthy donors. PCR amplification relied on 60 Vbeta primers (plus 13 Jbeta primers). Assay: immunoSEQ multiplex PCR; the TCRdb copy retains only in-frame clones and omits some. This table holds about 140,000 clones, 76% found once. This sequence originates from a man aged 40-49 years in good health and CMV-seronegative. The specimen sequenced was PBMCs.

DNA for the CDR3: TGTGCCAGCAGCCTACAGGGCCAAGCGAACACCGGGGAGCTGTTTTTT. Amino acid sequence: CASSLQGQANTGELFF. This chain uses TRBV7-3 with TRBJ2-2; weak D call: TRBD1 (6 bases). From germline, CDR1 is SGHTA and CDR2 FQGTGA. The CDR3 consists of 16 residues. V dropped 5 bases and J dropped 0 bases, with 13 bases sitting between them.